This T cell receptor (beta chain) was recovered during a study of OX40 agonist ivuxolimab in advanced cancers. Only in-frame clones appear in the TCRdb table, and some are missing; sequencing was by immunoSEQ multiplex PCR. The table lists approximately 69,000 clones, approximately 86% of them singletons, with about 0.7% in the top ten. Researchers took blood at baseline, on cycle 4 day 1, and on cycle 7 day 1. The CDR3 is 16 amino acids. Per germline, CDR1 MNHNY and CDR2 SVGAGI (reference sequence). Trimming removed 6 bases from V and 2 bases from J, with 17 bases in between. The input for sequencing was CD4+ or CD8+ T cells sorted from blood, taken in a trial of the OX40 agonist ivuxolimab. This TCR was sampled from an adult with an advanced solid tumor such as melanoma, head and neck, liver or kidney cancer. The chain joins TRBV6-6 to TRBJ1-5, with D perhaps TRBD1 (5 bases). This CDR3 reads CASSLRDPGGNQPQHF. The DNA of the CDR3 is TGTGCCAGCAGCCTCCGGGACCCCGGGGGCAATCAGCCCCAGCATTTT.